The source of this T cell receptor (beta chain) is a study of blood T cell repertoires in COVID-19 (dated by TCRdb to 2020 to 2021). Looking at the study overall: The collaborator samples originated in the United States, Italy and Spain and spanned the acute and convalescent phases of COVID-19. The prospective study material was composed of cDNA or gDNA derived from T cells, B-cell-depleted T cells, or PBMCs. Deeply sampled blood TCRbeta repertoires from subjects exposed to, actively infected with, or recovered from COVID-19 were included in the dataset. The repertoires were made available in a free public database intended to serve as a resource for research on the immune response to SARS-CoV-2. Samples came from the ongoing ImmuneRACE study (first 160 participants) plus 1,254 subjects from 6 global collaborators. Nearly every sample came with metadata listing a de-identified subject ID, COVID-19 status, age in years and sex. HLA class I and class II types, where available, came from metadata supplied by the sample provider rather than from assay-based typing.

TCRbeta CDR3 regions were amplified from genomic DNA by means of the immunoSEQ Assay, a bias-controlled multiplex PCR. The authors' pipeline ran thus. The number of nucleated cells in each sample was estimated by amplification of reference gene primers within the assay. To quantify the absolute abundance of each unique TCRbeta CDR3 rearrangement, sequence reads were collapsed and filtered. For each sample, productive Simpson clonality was calculated as the square root of Simpson's diversity index across productive rearrangements. TCRdb re-hosts the immuneACCESS table, in-frame sequences only. Its copies lack some clones; in the studies checked, an unresolved V gene accounts for under half of them, and the cause for the rest is not known. Clone size and the V and J calls come from that table; the DNA yielded D and trimming. Here the sample has about 160,000 clones; roughly 91% occur a single time. Jointly, the top ten make up about 4.5% of the sample.

General findings and caveats noted by the study authors: The quantity of clinical and demographic metadata differed by source and by participant and was supplied without curation.

For this clone: Its antigen is still unknown. No much larger clone exists at a distance of one base, and base qualities are not known.

Each collaborating institution followed its own protocols to collect whole blood in K2EDTA tubes. For TCRbeta analysis, collaborator samples were shipped as frozen whole blood, as isolated PBMCs, or as DNA extracted from either sample type. Its CDR3 holds 14 amino acids, cysteine through phenylalanine. Just the 42-base CDR3 DNA is kept, in frame starting at base 1. At the junction V is shortened by 0 bases and J by 12 bases; bases outside the gene matches: 9. CDR1 GTSNPN and CDR2 SVGIG were looked up in the germline V gene (reference sequence). This receptor was obtained from a woman between 45 and 60 years old with acute or convalescent COVID-19. Rearrangement joined TRBV30 to TRBJ2-1, with 9 bases aligning to TRBD2. The specimen sequenced was peripheral blood. The CDR3 protein: CAWSVQSSGSRQFF. At the DNA level, the sequence is TGTGCCTGGAGTGTACAAAGTAGCGGGAGTAGGCAGTTCTTC.